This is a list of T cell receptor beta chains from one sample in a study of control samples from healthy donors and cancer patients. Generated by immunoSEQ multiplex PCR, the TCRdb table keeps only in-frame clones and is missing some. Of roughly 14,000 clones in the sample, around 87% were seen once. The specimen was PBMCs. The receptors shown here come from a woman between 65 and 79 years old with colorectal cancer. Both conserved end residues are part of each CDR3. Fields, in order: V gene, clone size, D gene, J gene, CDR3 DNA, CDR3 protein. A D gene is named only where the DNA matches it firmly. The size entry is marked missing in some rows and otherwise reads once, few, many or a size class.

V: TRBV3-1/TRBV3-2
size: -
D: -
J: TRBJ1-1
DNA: TGTGCCAGCAGCCAAGGATGGCCCCCTGAAGCTTTCTTT
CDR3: CASSQGWPPEAFF

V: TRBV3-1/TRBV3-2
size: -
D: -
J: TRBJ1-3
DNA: TGTGCCAGCAGTCAACAGGGTCTTGGAAACACCATATATTTT
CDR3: CASSQQGLGNTIYF

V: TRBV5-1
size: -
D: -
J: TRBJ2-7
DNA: TGCGCCAGCAGCTTGGACACTGGGAGCTCCTACGAGCAGTACTTC
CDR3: CASSLDTGSSYEQYF

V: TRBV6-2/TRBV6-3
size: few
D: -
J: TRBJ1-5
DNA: TGTGCCAGCAGTTACTCTAGGGCGGTAGTCAATCAGCCCCAGCATTTT
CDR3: CASSYSRAVVNQPQHF

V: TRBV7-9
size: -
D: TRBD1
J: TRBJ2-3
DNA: TGTGCCAGCAGCTTAGACAGGGGAAGCACAGATACGCAGTATTTT
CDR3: CASSLDRGSTDTQYF

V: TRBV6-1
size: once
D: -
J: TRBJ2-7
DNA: TGTGCCAGCAGTGAAGTTTTGGGCAGTGGGTACTACGAGCAGTACTTC
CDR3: CASSEVLGSGYYEQYF

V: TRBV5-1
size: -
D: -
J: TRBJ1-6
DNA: TGCGCCAGCAGCTTGACCCTCAGCTCCTATAATTCACCCCTCCACTTT
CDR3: CASSLTLSSYNSPLHF

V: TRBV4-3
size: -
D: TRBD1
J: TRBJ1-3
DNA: TGCGCCAGCAGCCAAGGGACAGGGGGTAATGCTGGAAACACCATATATTTT
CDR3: CASSQGTGGNAGNTIYF

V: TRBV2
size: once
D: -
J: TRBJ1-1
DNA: TGTGCCACCAACAGGGAAAAAACTGAAGCTTTCTTT
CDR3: CATNREKTEAFF

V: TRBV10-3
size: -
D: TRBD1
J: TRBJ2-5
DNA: TGTGCCACCGGGACAGGGGTCCAAGAGACCCAGTACTTC
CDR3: CATGTGVQETQYF

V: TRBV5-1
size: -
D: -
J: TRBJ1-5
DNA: TGCGCCAGCAGCTGGGGGGCGGGCGGAAATCAGCCCCAGCATTTT
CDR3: CASSWGAGGNQPQHF

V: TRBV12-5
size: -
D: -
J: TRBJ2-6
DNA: TGTGCTAGTGGTTTGTCCTCTGGGGCCAACGTCCTGACTTTC
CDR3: CASGLSSGANVLTF

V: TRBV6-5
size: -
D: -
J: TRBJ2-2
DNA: TGTGCCAGCTGGCTTGAGCAGACCGGGGAGCTGTTTTTT
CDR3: CASWLEQTGELFF

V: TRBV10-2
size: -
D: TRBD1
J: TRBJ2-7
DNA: TGCGCCAGCAGTGCTGGACAGGGGGTTCCCTACGAGCAGTACTTC
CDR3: CASSAGQGVPYEQYF

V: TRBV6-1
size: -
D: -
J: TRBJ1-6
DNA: TGTGCCAGCAGTGAAATAAATTCACCCCTCCACTTT
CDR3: CASSEINSPLHF

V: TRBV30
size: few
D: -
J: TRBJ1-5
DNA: TGTGCCTGGAGTTCCACAGCCGACCTTCCGGCCCAGCATTTT
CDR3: CAWSSTADLPAQHF

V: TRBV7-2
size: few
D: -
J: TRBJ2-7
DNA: TGTGCCAGCAGCTCCGACCGGGGTTTCTACGAGCAGTACTTC
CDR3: CASSSDRGFYEQYF

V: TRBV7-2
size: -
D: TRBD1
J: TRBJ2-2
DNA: TGTGCCAGCAGCTCCTCACAGGGGGTGGGCACCGGGGAGCTGTTTTTT
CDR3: CASSSSQGVGTGELFF

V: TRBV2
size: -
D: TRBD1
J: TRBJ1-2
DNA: TGTGCCAGCAGCCTTCGACAGGGATTCAGCTATGGCTACACCTTC
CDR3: CASSLRQGFSYGYTF

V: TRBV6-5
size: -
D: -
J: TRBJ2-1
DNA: TGTGCCAGCAGTTACGCGGGATGGACCTACAATGAGCAGTTCTTC
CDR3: CASSYAGWTYNEQFF

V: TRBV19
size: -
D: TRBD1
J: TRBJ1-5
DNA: TGTGCCAGTAGTATCTTGACAGGGACCAATCAGCCCCAGCATTTT
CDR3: CASSILTGTNQPQHF

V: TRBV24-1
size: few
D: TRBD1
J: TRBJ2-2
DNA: TGTGCCACCAGTGATTTGTTGGGACAGGGCGAGACCGGGGAGCTGTTTTTT
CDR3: CATSDLLGQGETGELFF

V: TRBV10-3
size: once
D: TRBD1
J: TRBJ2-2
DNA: TGTGCCATCAGCAGGGGGACAGGGGACACCGGGGAGCTGTTTTTT
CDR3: CAISRGTGDTGELFF

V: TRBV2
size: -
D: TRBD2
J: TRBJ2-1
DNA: TGTGCCAGCAGTGATGCGCGGGGGGCTCTATACAATGAGCAGTTCTTC
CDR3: CASSDARGALYNEQFF

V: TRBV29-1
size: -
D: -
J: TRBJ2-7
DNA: TGCAGCGTTGAAGACCCCTCTGTCGGGAACTCCTACGAGCAGTACTTC
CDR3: CSVEDPSVGNSYEQYF

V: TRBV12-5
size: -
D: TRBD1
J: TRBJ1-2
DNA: TGTGCTAGTGGTTCCAATTCGGGACAGGGGGGAGGCTACACCTTC
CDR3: CASGSNSGQGGGYTF